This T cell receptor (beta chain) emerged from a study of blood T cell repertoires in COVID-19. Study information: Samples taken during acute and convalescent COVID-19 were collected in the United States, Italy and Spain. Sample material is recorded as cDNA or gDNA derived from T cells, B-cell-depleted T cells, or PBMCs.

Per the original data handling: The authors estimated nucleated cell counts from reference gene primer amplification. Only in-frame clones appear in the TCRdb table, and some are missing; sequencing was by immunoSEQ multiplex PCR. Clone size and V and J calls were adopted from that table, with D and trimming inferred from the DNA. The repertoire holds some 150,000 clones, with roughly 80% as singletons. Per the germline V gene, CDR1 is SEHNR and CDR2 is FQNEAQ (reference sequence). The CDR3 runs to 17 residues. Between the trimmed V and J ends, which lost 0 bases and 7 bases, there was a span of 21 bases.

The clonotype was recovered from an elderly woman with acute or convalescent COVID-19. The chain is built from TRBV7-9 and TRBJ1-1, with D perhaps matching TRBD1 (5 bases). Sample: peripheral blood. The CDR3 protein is CASSLAPVYRGSNEAFF. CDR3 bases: TGTGCCAGCAGCTTAGCCCCGGTGTATCGGGGGTCGAATGAAGCTTTCTTT.